The text below deals with one TCR beta chain. Its recognized antigen is unknown. Qualities for individual bases were not recorded, and no much larger clone is one base off. The receptor library was made with the immunoSEQ multiplex PCR assay. For the multiplex PCR, a mixture combining 60 forward primers for TCR Vbeta segments and 13 reverse primers for TCR Jbeta segments was used. The CDR3 region of rearranged TCR beta genes was amplified from genomic DNA with a multiplex PCR assay. Amplified TCR beta libraries were sequenced as 87-base-pair reads on the Illumina HiSeq System. The study's own analysis went as follows. A later analysis counted 75 million to 100 million unique TCR beta chains across the 666 repertoires, and around 9.9 million of these chains were shared by at least two donors. A nearest-neighbor algorithm error-corrected the raw reads and collapsed the reads into unique sequences, merging closely related sequences to remove PCR and sequencing errors. Alignment of CDR3 sequences to IMGT reference sequences was used to assign V, D and J gene segments. For a sequence to be retained, a match of at least six nucleotides was required to both a V gene segment and a J gene segment. A rearrangement counted as productive if the CDR3 had no stop codons and remained in frame with V and J, and every other rearrangement counted as non-productive. Following IMGT convention, CDR3 was defined as the stretch from the second conserved V-encoded cysteine up to the conserved J-encoded phenylalanine. The earlier analysis of about 590 of the donors excluded sequences that lacked an unambiguous match to a single V gene segment. An earlier analysis of a few hundred of the donors classified V segments as functional when productive rearrangements were above 56.7% and as segregating when the standard deviation between donors was above 5%. A statistical classification framework was built for diagnosing cytomegalovirus status from the catalog of TCR beta chain sequences. V and J gene assignment, in a later analysis, came from comparing TCR nucleotide sequences with IMGT/GENE-DB human TR gene sequences. A later analysis assigned CDR3 sequences and most-parsimonious VDJ recombination scenarios with the TCRdist pipeline. In a later analysis, each TCR beta chain was defined by its CDR3 amino acid sequence together with its V-gene family, and reads without a unique V-gene family were excluded. A later analysis removed roughly 590 highly shared, low-generation-probability nucleotide sequences to deal with suspected cross-contamination and a sequencing artifact. A later analysis calculated a clonal expansion index for each public chain from normalized within-repertoire ranks of inferred template counts. Generation probabilities in a later analysis came from a VDJ recombination model fitted to out-of-frame rearrangements, and those results were checked against IGoR. In a later analysis, TCR-TCR, TCR-HLA and TCR-CMV co-occurrence was scored with hypergeometric tests, and a repertoire-size bias correction was applied to TCR pairs. False discovery rates were estimated in a later analysis by permuting HLA or CMV assignments 20 times. In a later analysis, co-occurring TCRs were grouped with DBSCAN, and TCRdist sequence similarity was added when clustering was performed within HLA-allele-positive subsets. Repertoires with fewer than 30,000 or more than 120,000 public chains, plus five repertoires with anomalous nucleotide sharing, were excluded from co-occurrence clustering. TCRdb retrieved this table from immuneACCESS and kept in-frame rearrangements only. Not all clones are present; in checked studies, unresolved V genes account for under half, and no reason is known for the remainder. V and J calls plus clone size are reproduced from that table; the DNA served to infer D and trimming. The sample profile shows about 140,000 clones; over 60% of them were found once. The top ten constitute under 5.5% of the sample.

V and J lose 4 bases and 3 bases, and a span of 14 bases separates them. Sequences SGHRS (CDR1) and YFSETQ (CDR2) are obtained from the germline V gene. The CDR3 goes from the cysteine to the phenylalanine over 14 residues. Only the CDR3 part of the read is kept: 42 bases, read in frame from the first base. The data derive from a study of cytomegalovirus exposure and HLA in healthy donors (TCRdb year 2017). Looking at the study overall: An earlier analysis of 587 of the donors reported 250 to 300 Gb of sequence data and around 110 million unique TCR beta sequences from about 200 million T cells. An early release that covered roughly 600 HLA-typed donors contained approximately 300 gigabases of sequencing data and around 80 million unique TCR sequences. Among the roughly 380 genotyped donors, about 85% belonged to the genetic ancestry cluster associated with self-reported Caucasian donors. The study was designed to test whether signatures of past pathogen exposure could be identified by cataloging public T cell receptors. The T cell repertoires of 550 to 850 subjects were profiled by immunosequencing and related to cytomegalovirus serostatus. A separate validation cohort of 100 to 150 different subjects was used in addition to the approximately 610-subject first cohort. To predict cytomegalovirus infection status, the study brought together high-throughput TCR immunosequencing, statistical association of individual TCRs with disease status, and machine learning. A later analysis re-examined previously published TCR beta repertoires from roughly 720 donors and added high-resolution HLA genotyping to investigate patterns of TCR occurrence. In the later analysis, no new phenotypic data were used to find candidate immune exposures; instead, reliance was placed on TCR beta sequences and their occurrence across donors. An earlier analysis of fewer than 750 of the donors used high-throughput TCR beta sequencing to judge whether each TCR beta V gene segment behaved as functional or pseudogenic. Donor age, sex, ethnicity and CMV serostatus were collected together with the repertoire data. A later genetic analysis used genome-wide SNP genotypes for about 65% of the 666 donors, treating that subset as a discovery cohort. Every discovery cohort repertoire had been produced on one sequencing platform. Both class I and class II loci were covered by HLA typing, at four-digit resolution. Typing coverage differed by locus: A, B, C, DRB1 and DQB1 were typed in roughly 629-640 donors, DQA1 in about 500, DPA1 in nearly 610, and DPB1 in 400 to 490. Several DR-DQ haplotypes were handled as single units for association and clustering because linkage in the cohort was strong. Among 300 to 500 genotyped donors of the cohort, an average of approximately 240,000 unique TCR beta nucleotide sequences was sequenced per donor, of which roughly 17% were non-productive.

The paper as a whole reports these results and caveats: When HLA alleles, especially DR and DQ, strongly co-occurred, TCR associations were difficult to assign to individual alleles. V-gene and J-gene trimming of TCR beta chains was associated with a missense DCLRE1C variant in a later genetic analysis, and the association was replicated in an independent cohort. Some IMGT-functional V segments, including TRBV6-2 and TRBV6-3, could not be distinguished by the 87-base-pair reads and were therefore excluded. Most TCR sequences were observed very rarely across donors, whereas some public TCRs were present in many individuals. Because HLA typing was missing for some donors at each locus, association tests included only the typed subset. In an earlier analysis of around 500 of the donors, most TCR beta V segments appeared in productive rearrangements about 90% or about 30% of the time, broadly matching IMGT annotations. CMV serostatus was the only immune exposure information available for the cohort. The cohort was sequenced for TCR beta chains only, and without alpha or paired-chain data the features that could be detected were limited. A later genetic analysis reported fewer N-insertions in productive TCRs among donors in an Asian-associated ancestry cluster than the approximately 700-donor mean. The authors suggested that the approach could potentially be extended to other disease states and immunological phenotypes. In a later analysis, the rate of TCR association differed among HLA loci, with DRB1 alleles having the most associated TCRs and HLA-C alleles having the fewest. In vitro tests confirmed that a few of the cytomegalovirus-associated TCR beta chains recognize cytomegalovirus antigens. Specific HLA alleles were associated with 15,000 to 20,000 TCR beta sequences at a false discovery rate of 0.05 in a later analysis. The classifier was reported to diagnose cytomegalovirus status with high specificity and sensitivity in both the original cohort and the validation cohort. Because counts were too low, seventeen rarely observed V segments, including chromosome 9 orphons, were excluded from the earlier analysis of 587 of the donors. Correlated functional status among segregating V segments might be attributable to linkage disequilibrium, but an unknown experimental factor could not be ruled out. A later analysis found that HLA-associated TCR beta chains were more clonally expanded and had lower generation probabilities than equally common non-associated chains. In the study, approximately 150 TCR beta chains were listed as associated with cytomegalovirus. Most CMV-associated TCR beta chains appeared to be HLA-restricted in a later analysis, and the HLA associations seemed to be driven largely by CMV exposure. A group of highly shared sequence variants was considered likely to be a technical artifact of the sequencing pipeline. Several of the top co-occurrence clusters appeared to be linked to parvovirus B19, influenza, CMV and Epstein-Barr virus, according to a later analysis. A further reported finding was that TCR beta sequences accurately predicted the HLA-A and HLA-B alleles for most subjects in the first cohort. Roughly uniform sequencing depth across donors was assumed in presence/absence analyses, although this assumption may not hold.

The cohort was made up of approximately 700 healthy bone marrow donors. At the time of sampling, every cohort member was nominally healthy, though immune exposures that went unrecorded were likely present. The donor tested CMV seronegative, placing the donor among the roughly 400 seronegative members of the cohort. A peripheral blood sample was collected from each donor, and TCR beta sequencing was performed on peripheral blood mononuclear cells. The Qiagen DNeasy Blood Extraction Kit was used to extract genomic DNA from the blood cell samples. The chain joins TRBV5-1 to TRBJ2-7; perhaps TRBD2 is the D gene, with 6 bases matching. Input material: PBMCs. This sequence was found in a woman aged 50 to 65 in good health and CMV-seronegative. The CDR3 in this case is CASSPPGLNYEQYF. In nucleotides, the sequence is TGCGCCAGCAGCCCCCCGGGACTTAACTACGAGCAGTACTTC.